These 7 T cell receptor beta chains share one sample of origin, sequenced in a study of T cell responses to AZD1222 COVID-19 vaccine. Sequenced by immunoSEQ multiplex PCR; TCRdb stores in-frame clones only, minus some. The sample lists roughly 100,000 clones, 91% occurring once. The material was peripheral blood, obtained on day 0 of AZD1222 vaccination. All receptors derive from an adult in good health.

V gene TRBV4-1 combines with J gene TRBJ1-2; the D is unclear. This CDR3 is built from 16 residues. V was clipped by 6 bases and J by 3 bases, with 20 bases between them. Germline lookup yields CDR1 MGHRA and CDR2 YSYEKL. CDR3 in amino acids: CASSRKSTPEHYGYTF. The DNA for the CDR3 is TGCGCCAGCAGTCGTAAGAGCACCCCGGAACACTATGGCTACACCTTC.

The CDR3 bases are TGTGCCACCAGCGGCGCCCGAGCGGGAGGGATCCTTAGCACAGATACGCAGTATTTT. Its translation: CATSGARAGGILSTDTQYF. This chain uses TRBV15 with TRBJ2-3; 10 positions agree with TRBD2. Germline V gene data show CDR1 as LNHNV and CDR2 as YYDKDF (reference sequence). The CDR3 is 19 amino acids. After removal of 5 bases from V and 0 bases from J, the junction contained 14 bases not matched to a gene.

Only a few counts were recorded for this clone. The rearrangement uses TRBV6-1 and TRBJ2-4, with 7 nucleotides matching TRBD1. The CDR3 contains 13 residues. V dropped 2 bases and J dropped 7; count of bases not matched to a gene: 2. Looked up from germline, CDR1 is MNHNS and CDR2 is SASEGT. In nucleotides, the CDR3 is TGTGCCAGCAGTGAAATGACAGGGAACATTCAGTACTTC. It yields the protein CASSEMTGNIQYF.

The rearrangement links TRBV2 to TRBJ1-6; 10 nucleotides agree with TRBD1. This CDR3 spans 17 amino acids. The germline gives CDR1 SNHLY, CDR2 FYNNEI. V shed 8 bases, J shed 4 bases, and the junction held 11 bases outside the gene matches. In DNA, the CDR3 is TGTGCCAGCGAGGACAGGGGGATGGGGTTATATAATTCACCCCTCCACTTT. This translates into CASEDRGMGLYNSPLHF.

J is TRBJ2-4 and V is TRBV27; possibly TRBD1 or TRBD2 for D (6 bases each). The germline V gene encodes CDR1 MNHEY and CDR2 SMNVEV (reference sequence). The CDR3 spans 15 residues. Trimming cost V 6 bases and J 0 bases, with 12 bases left between them. The DNA of the CDR3 is TGTGCCAGCAGGCCCGGGGGCGTAGCCAAAAACATTCAGTACTTC. Translated, it gives CASRPGGVAKNIQYF.

The chain has TRBV4-2 and TRBJ2-2, with 7 nucleotides matching TRBD2. Germline V gene sequence: CDR1 LGHNA, CDR2 YNFKEQ. The CDR3 length is 16 residues. Trimming took 4 bases from V and 4 from J; bases not matched to a gene: 9. The DNA for the CDR3 is TGTGCCAGCAGCCGCCCGAGCGGGATGCTCACCGGGGAGCTGTTTTTT. Its protein is CASSRPSGMLTGELFF.

Only one count was recorded for this clone. The genes are TRBV9 and TRBJ2-1; 10 nucleotides line up with TRBD2. Germline lookup yields CDR1 SGDLS and CDR2 YYNGEE. Losses at the gene ends were 4 bases for V and 6 bases for J; bases not matched to a gene: 13. The CDR3 runs 17 residues. Here the CDR3 reads CASSPGSLAGVRNEQFF. Written as DNA, the CDR3 is TGTGCCAGCAGCCCGGGTAGTCTAGCGGGAGTACGCAATGAGCAGTTCTTC.